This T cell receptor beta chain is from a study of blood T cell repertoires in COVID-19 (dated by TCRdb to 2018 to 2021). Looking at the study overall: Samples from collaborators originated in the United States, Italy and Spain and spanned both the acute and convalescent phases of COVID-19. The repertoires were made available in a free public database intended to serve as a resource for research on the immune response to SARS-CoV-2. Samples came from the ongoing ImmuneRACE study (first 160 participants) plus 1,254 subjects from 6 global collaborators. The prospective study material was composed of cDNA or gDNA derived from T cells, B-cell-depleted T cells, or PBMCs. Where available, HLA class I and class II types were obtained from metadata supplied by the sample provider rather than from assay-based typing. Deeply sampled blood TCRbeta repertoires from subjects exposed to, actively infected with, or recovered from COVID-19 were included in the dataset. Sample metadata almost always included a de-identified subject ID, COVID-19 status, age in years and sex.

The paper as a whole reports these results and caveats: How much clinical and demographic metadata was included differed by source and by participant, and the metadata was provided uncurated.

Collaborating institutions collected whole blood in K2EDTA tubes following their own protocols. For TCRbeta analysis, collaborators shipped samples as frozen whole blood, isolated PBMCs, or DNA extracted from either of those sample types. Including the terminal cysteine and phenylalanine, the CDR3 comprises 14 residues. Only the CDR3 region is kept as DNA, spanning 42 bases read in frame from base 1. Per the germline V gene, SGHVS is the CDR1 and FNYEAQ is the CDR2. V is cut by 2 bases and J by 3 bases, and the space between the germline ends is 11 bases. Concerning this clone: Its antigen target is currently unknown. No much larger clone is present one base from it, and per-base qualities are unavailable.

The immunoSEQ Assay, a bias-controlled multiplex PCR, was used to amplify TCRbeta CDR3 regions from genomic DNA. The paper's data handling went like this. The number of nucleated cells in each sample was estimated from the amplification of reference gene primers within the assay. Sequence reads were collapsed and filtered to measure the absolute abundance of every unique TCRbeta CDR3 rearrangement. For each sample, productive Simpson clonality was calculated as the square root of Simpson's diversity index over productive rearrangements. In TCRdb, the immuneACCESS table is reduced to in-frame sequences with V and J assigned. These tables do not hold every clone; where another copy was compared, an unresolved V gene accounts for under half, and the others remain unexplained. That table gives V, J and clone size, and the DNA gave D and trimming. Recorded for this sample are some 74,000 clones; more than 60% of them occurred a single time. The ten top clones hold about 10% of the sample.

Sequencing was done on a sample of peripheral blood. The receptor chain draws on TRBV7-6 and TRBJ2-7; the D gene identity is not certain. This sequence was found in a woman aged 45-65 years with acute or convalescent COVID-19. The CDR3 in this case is CASSLTAEDYEQYF. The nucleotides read TGTGCCAGCAGCTTAACCGCAGAAGACTACGAGCAGTACTTC.